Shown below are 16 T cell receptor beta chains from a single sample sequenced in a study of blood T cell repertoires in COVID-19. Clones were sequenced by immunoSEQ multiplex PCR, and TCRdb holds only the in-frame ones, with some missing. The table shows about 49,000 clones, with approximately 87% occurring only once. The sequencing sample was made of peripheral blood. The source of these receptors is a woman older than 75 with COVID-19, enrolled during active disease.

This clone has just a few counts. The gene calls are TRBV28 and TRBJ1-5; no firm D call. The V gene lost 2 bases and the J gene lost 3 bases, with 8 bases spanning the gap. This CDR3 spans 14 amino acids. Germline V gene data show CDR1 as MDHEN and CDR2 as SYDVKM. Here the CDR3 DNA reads TGTGCCAGCAGTTTAGGGAGCCACAATCAGCCCCAGCATTTT. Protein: CASSLGSHNQPQHF.

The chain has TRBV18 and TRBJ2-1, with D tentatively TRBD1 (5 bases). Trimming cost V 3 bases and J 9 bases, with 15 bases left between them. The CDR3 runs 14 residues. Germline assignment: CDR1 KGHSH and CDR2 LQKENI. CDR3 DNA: TGTGCCAGCTCACCGCAGGGTAGGAACGGTGAGCAGTTCTTC. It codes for CASSPQGRNGEQFF.

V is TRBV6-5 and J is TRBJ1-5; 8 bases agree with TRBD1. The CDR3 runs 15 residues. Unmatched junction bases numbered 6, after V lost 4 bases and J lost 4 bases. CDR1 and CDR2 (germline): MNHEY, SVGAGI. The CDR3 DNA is TGTGCCAGCAGTTCGGACAGGGCGGCAAATCAGCCCCAGCATTTT. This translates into CASSSDRAANQPQHF.

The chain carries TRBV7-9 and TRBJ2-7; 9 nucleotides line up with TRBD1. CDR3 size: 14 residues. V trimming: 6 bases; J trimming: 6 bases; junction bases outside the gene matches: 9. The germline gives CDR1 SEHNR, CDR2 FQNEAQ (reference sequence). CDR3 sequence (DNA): TGTGCCAGCAGGGCCGGGACAGGGAACGGCGAGCAGTACTTC. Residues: CASRAGTGNGEQYF.

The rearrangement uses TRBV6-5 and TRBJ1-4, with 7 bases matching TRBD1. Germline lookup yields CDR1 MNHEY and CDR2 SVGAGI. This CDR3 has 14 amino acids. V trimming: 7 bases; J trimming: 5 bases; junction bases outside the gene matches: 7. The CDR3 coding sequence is TGTGCCAGCACTACCGGGACAGTCAATGAAAAACTGTTTTTT. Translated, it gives CASTTGTVNEKLFF.

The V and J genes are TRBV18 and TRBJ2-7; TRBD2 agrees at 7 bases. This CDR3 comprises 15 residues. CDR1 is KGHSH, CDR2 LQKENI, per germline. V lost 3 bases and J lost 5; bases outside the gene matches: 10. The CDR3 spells CASSPRTSRVDEQYF. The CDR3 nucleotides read TGTGCCAGCTCACCTCGGACTAGTCGTGTGGACGAGCAGTACTTC.

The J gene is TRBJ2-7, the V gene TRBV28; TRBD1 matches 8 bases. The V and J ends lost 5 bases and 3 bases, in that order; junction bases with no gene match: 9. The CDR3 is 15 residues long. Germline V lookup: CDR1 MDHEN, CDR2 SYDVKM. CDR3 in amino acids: CASSQQGQVDYEQYF. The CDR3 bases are TGTGCCAGCAGTCAGCAGGGACAGGTGGACTACGAGCAGTACTTC.

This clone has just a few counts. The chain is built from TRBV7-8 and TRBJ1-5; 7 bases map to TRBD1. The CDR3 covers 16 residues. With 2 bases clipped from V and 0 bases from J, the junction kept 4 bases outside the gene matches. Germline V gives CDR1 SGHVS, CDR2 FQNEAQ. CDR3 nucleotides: TGTGCCAGCAGCTTACTGGACAGGCCTAGCAATCAGCCCCAGCATTTT. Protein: CASSLLDRPSNQPQHF.

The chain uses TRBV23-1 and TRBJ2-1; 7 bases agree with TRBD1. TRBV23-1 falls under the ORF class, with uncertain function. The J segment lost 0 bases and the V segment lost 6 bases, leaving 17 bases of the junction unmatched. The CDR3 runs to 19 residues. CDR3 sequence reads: CASSRGRSGQTSSYNEQFF. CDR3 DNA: TGCGCCAGCAGCAGGGGTAGATCGGGACAGACGAGCTCCTACAATGAGCAGTTCTTC.

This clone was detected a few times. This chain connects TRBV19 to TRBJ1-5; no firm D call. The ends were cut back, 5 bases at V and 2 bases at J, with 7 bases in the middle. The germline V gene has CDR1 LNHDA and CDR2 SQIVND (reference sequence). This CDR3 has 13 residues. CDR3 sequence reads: CASSEMGNQPQHF. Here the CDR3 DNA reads TGTGCCAGTAGTGAGATGGGCAATCAGCCCCAGCATTTT.

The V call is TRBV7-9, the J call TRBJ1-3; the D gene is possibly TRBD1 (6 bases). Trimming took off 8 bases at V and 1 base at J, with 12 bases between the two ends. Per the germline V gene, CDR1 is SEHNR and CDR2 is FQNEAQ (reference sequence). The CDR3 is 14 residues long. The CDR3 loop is CASHLRGSGNTIYF. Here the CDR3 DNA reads TGTGCCAGCCACCTGAGGGGGTCTGGAAACACCATATATTTT. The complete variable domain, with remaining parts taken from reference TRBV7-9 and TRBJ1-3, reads DTGVSQNPRHKITKRGQNVTFRCDPISEHNRLYWYRQTLGQGPEFLTYFQNEAQLEKSRLLSDRFSAERPKGSFSTLEIQRTEQGDSAMYLCASHLRGSGNTIYFGEGSWLTVV.

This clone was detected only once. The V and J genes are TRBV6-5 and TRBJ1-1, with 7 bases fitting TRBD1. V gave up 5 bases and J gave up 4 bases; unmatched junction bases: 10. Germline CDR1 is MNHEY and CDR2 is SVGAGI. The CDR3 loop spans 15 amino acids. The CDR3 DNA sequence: TGTGCCAGCAGTCCACAGGGGCGTCGGTTCACTGAAGCTTTCTTT. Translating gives CASSPQGRRFTEAFF.

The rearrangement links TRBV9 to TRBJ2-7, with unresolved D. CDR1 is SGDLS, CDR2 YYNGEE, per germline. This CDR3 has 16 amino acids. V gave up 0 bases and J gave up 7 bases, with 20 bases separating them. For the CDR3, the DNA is TGTGCCAGCAGCGTAGGCGAGACAAGGCCCTCTATAGAGCAGTACTTC. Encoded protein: CASSVGETRPSIEQYF.

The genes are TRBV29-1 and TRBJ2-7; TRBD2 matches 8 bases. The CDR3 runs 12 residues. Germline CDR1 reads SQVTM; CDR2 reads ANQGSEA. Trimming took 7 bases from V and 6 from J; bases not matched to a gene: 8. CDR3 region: CSAGLRGAEQYF. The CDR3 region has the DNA TGCAGCGCCGGTCTGCGGGGGGCCGAGCAGTACTTC.

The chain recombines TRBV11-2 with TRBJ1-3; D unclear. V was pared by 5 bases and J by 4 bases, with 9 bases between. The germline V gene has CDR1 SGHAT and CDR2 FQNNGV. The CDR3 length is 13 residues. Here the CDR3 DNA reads TGTGCCAGCAGCCGACCAGGAGGAAACACCATATATTTT. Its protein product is CASSRPGGNTIYF.

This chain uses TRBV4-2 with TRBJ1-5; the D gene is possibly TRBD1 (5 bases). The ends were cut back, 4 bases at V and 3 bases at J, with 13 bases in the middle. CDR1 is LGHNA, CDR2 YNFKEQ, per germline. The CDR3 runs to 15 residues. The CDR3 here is CASSPTGTNNQPQHF. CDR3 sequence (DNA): TGTGCCAGCAGCCCGACCGGGACTAACAATCAGCCCCAGCATTTT.